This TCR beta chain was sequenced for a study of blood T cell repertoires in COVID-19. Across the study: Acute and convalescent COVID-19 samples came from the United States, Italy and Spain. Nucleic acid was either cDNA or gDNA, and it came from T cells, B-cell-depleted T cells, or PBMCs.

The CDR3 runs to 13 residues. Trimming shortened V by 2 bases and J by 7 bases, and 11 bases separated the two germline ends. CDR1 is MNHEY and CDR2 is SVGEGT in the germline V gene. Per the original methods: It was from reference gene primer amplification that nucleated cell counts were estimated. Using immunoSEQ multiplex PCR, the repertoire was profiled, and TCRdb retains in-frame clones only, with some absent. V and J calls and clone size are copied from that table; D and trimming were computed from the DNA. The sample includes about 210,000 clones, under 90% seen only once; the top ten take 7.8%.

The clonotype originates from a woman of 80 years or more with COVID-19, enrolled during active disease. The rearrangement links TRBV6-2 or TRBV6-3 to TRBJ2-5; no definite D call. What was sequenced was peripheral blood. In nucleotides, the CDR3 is TGTGCCAGCAGTTACGGGCACCGTGGGACCCAGTACTTC. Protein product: CASSYGHRGTQYF.